This paragraph reports one TCR beta chain. Profiled with immunoSEQ multiplex PCR; TCRdb holds only in-frame clones, not every one. Altogether some 150,000 clones are present, roughly nine tenths being singletons, with the ten largest covering about 1.6%. This sample was included in a study of control samples from healthy donors and cancer patients. V gave up 1 base and J gave up 9 bases; unmatched junction bases: 4. The germline gives CDR1 SGHTA, CDR2 FQGTGA. This CDR3 contains 14 residues. The receptor was isolated from a woman between 25 and 40 years old in good health. The sample comprised blood. This chain uses TRBV7-3 with TRBJ2-1, with 9 nucleotides matching TRBD1. CDR3 coding DNA: TGTGCCAGCAGCTTAAATACAGGGGGCGGTGAGCAGTTCTTC. This encodes CASSLNTGGGEQFF. The full variable domain, rest sourced from reference TRBV7-3 and TRBJ2-1, is GAGVSQTPSNKVTEKGKYVELRCDPISGHTALYWYRQSLGQGPEFLIYFQGTGAADDSGLPNDRFFAVRPEGSVSTLKIQRTERGDSAVYLCASSLNTGGGEQFFGPGTRLTVL.